The T cell receptor beta chain described here comes from a study of T cell responses to AZD1222 COVID-19 vaccine. About this clone itself: No antigen is known for it.

Trimming removed 4 bases from V and 4 bases from J, with 16 bases in between. CDR1 is LGHDT and CDR2 is YNNKEL in the germline V gene (reference sequence). CDR3 length equals 15 residues. Notes on the study in general: Along spike, vaccine-associated CD4 TCRs were found throughout, with dominance at 160-218 and 743-854. Donors were chiefly white British, with a greater number of females, and clonal diversity was perhaps underestimated. Close to half of all spike-specific TCRs reportedly target regions of the variants that are unmutated.

Pooling covered second doses at about 4 or about 12 weeks. Produced via immunoSEQ multiplex PCR; TCRdb's table is partial and in-frame only. This sample has around 85,000 clones, with roughly 90% found just once. The TCR sequence derives from an adult who received the AZD1222 COVID-19 vaccine. Sample: peripheral blood, taken 28 days after the second AZD1222 dose. This chain connects TRBV3-1 (or the pseudogene TRBV3-2) to TRBJ1-2; the D gene is possibly TRBD1 (6 bases). CDR3 region: CASSPSQQGSYGYTF. The DNA for the CDR3 is TGTGCCAGCAGCCCGTCCCAACAGGGTAGCTATGGCTACACCTTC.